The 18 T cell receptor beta chains below all came from one sample that was sequenced in a study of shared clonotypes between healthy human individuals (TCRdb year 2020). The library came from the immunoSEQ multiplex PCR assay. TCRdb took over this immuneACCESS table, retaining in-frame rearrangements with V and J assigned. Such tables are incomplete; in checked studies, under half of the missing clones stem from an unresolved V gene, and the remainder is unexplained. This sample lists about 490,000 clones; approximately 80% were detected once. The top ten constitute about 11% of the sample. The sample was PBMCs. These receptors came from a woman in her forties in good health. Some clones in this sample may be carry-over from other donors' samples.

V gene TRBV19 combines with J gene TRBJ2-3, with D unclear. The CDR3 length is 15 residues. Germline loops: CDR1 LNHDA, CDR2 SQIVND (reference sequence). V lost 1 base to trimming and J lost 3 bases, with 11 bases between them. Here the CDR3 reads CASSIARPKTDTQYF. The CDR3, as DNA: TGTGCCAGTAGTATAGCACGGCCAAAAACAGATACGCAGTATTTT.

The gene calls are TRBV6-6 and TRBJ2-7; no clear D. The CDR3 has 16 amino acids. V gave up 6 bases and J gave up 2 bases, with 20 bases separating them. The germline gives CDR1 MNHNY, CDR2 SVGAGI (reference sequence). CDR3 amino acids: CASRQAGPTSAYEQYF. DNA of the CDR3: TGTGCCAGCAGGCAAGCCGGGCCAACCTCCGCCTACGAGCAGTACTTC.

This chain joins TRBV18 and TRBJ1-4; D gene ambiguous. V lost 2 bases and J lost 7, with 8 bases in between. The CDR3 is 13 amino acids. Germline CDR1 KGHSH, CDR2 LQKENI. CDR3 DNA: TGTGCCAGCTCACCATCCGGGATTGAAAAACTGTTTTTT. This translates into CASSPSGIEKLFF.

J is TRBJ2-7 and V is TRBV28; TRBD2 agrees at 10 bases. The germline V gene encodes CDR1 MDHEN and CDR2 SYDVKM. Losses at the gene ends were 7 bases for V and 4 bases for J; bases not matched to a gene: 7. CDR3 length equals 14 residues. The CDR3 nucleotides read TGTGCCAGCAAAGTGAGCGGGAGGGGATACGAGCAGTACTTC. Translation: CASKVSGRGYEQYF.

The rearrangement links TRBV7-6 to TRBJ1-1; the D gene is possibly TRBD1 (5 bases). Germline V gene lookup returns CDR1 SGHVS and CDR2 FNYEAQ. The CDR3 extends over 16 amino acids. Between the trimmed V and J ends, which lost 5 bases and 5 bases, there was a span of 21 bases. The CDR3 DNA reads TGTGCCAGCAGCCTCGGGCGGGGGGGTTATGGGACTGAAGCTTTCTTT. Translation: CASSLGRGGYGTEAFF.

V and J are TRBV28 and TRBJ1-2, with no clear D. The length of the CDR3 is 15 residues. The V gene's germline CDR1 is MDHEN and CDR2 SYDVKM. Trimming pared 2 bases from V and 8 bases from J, leaving 18 bases between. CDR3: CASSLLHADSVGYTF. The DNA for the CDR3 is TGTGCCAGCAGTTTACTCCACGCGGATTCTGTGGGCTACACCTTC.

The chain couples TRBV10-3 to TRBJ2-3; the match to TRBD1 covers 10 bases. Trimming took 6 bases from V and 2 from J; bases not matched to a gene: 11. The CDR3 consists of 17 residues. Germline V gene data show CDR1 as ENHRY and CDR2 as SYGVKD. CDR3 sequence reads: CAIRPNPGQGTTDTQYF. CDR3 bases: TGTGCCATCAGGCCAAACCCGGGACAGGGGACCACAGATACGCAGTATTTT.

The rearrangement joins TRBV11-2 to TRBJ2-2, with TRBD2 matching 7 bases. CDR1 and CDR2 (germline): SGHAT, FQNNGV. The CDR3 covers 15 residues. The junction had 9 bases not matched to a gene; V was cut back by 5 bases and J by 6 bases. CDR3 in amino acids: CASSTWTSPAGELFF. In DNA, the CDR3 is TGTGCCAGCAGCACCTGGACTAGTCCCGCCGGGGAGCTGTTTTTT.

The CDR3 bases are TGCGCCAGCAGTGAGTCGGGGTACAATGAGCAGTTCTTC. The encoded protein is CASSESGYNEQFF. J is TRBJ2-1 and V is TRBV10-1; D gene unclear. This CDR3 contains 13 residues. Germline CDR1 WNHNN, CDR2 SYGVQD (reference sequence). Deletions cut 0 bases from V and 4 bases from J, with 4 bases between.

V gene TRBV29-1 combines with J gene TRBJ1-2; D not resolved. Trimming cost V 4 bases and J 1 base, with 10 bases left between them. There are 13 residues in the CDR3. CDR1 is SQVTM and CDR2 is ANQGSEA in the germline V gene. This CDR3 is CSVGIRLNYGYTF. In nucleotides, the CDR3 is TGCAGCGTTGGTATCAGACTTAACTATGGCTACACCTTC. The full variable domain, its missing parts supplied by reference TRBV29-1 and TRBJ1-2, is SAVISQKPSRDICQRGTSLTIQCQVDSQVTMMFWYRQQPGQSLTLIATANQGSEATYESGFVIDKFPISRPNLTFSTLTVSNMSPEDSSIYLCSVGIRLNYGYTFGSGTRLTVV.

This rearrangement joins TRBV7-3 to TRBJ1-1; D perhaps matches TRBD1 (6 bases). The CDR3 is 13 amino acids. Germline V gene lookup returns CDR1 SGHTA and CDR2 FQGTGA. Trimming stripped 5 bases from V and 8 bases from J, with 15 bases between. This chain's CDR3 is CASSLDSFGEAFF. DNA of the CDR3: TGTGCCAGCAGCCTGGACAGTTTCGGGGAAGCTTTCTTT.

This chain joins TRBV5-5 and TRBJ1-5, with no clear D. The CDR3 is made up of 18 amino acids. V lost 0 bases, J lost 3 bases, and 19 bases lay in between. Germline-derived CDR1 and CDR2 are SGHKS and YYEKEE (reference sequence). The CDR3 loop is CASSLEVRVTGFNQPQHF. In DNA, the CDR3 is TGTGCCAGCAGCTTGGAGGTGAGGGTCACGGGCTTCAATCAGCCCCAGCATTTT.

As regards this clone: The sample holds other DNA sequences that translate to the same CDR3. This chain connects TRBV2 to TRBJ2-7; D call uncertain. Looked up from germline, CDR1 is SNHLY and CDR2 is FYNNEI. This CDR3 has 12 residues. V lost 4 bases, J lost 0 bases, and 4 bases lay in between. Written as DNA, the CDR3 is TGTGCCAGCAGTGGGGACTCCTACGAGCAGTACTTC. This sequence encodes CASSGDSYEQYF.

The chain combines TRBV2 with TRBJ2-7; D perhaps matches TRBD2 (6 bases). Germline lookup yields CDR1 SNHLY and CDR2 FYNNEI. The CDR3 spans 13 residues. Trimming shortened V by 2 bases and J by 8 bases, and 13 bases separated the two germline ends. DNA for the CDR3: TGTGCCAGCAGTGAACCCCTAGCGATTCAGCAGTACTTC. Translation gives CASSEPLAIQQYF.

The V gene is TRBV11-2, the J gene TRBJ2-2; 8 bases map to TRBD2. From germline, CDR1 is SGHAT and CDR2 FQNNGV. The J segment lost 1 base and the V segment lost 4 bases, leaving 2 bases of the junction unmatched. CDR3 length: 15 residues. CDR3 in DNA: TGTGCCAGCAGCTCGGCGGGAGGGAACACCGGGGAGCTGTTTTTT. Protein: CASSSAGGNTGELFF.

Of note for this clone: Additional DNA sequences in this sample encode the identical CDR3. This chain links TRBV11-2 with TRBJ2-3; TRBD2 aligns across 11 bases. The V and J ends lost 1 base and 3 bases, in that order; junction bases with no gene match: 3. This CDR3 has 16 amino acids. Looked up from germline, CDR1 is SGHAT and CDR2 is FQNNGV. The chain's CDR3 is CASSLGLAGGTDTQYF. Written as DNA, the CDR3 is TGTGCCAGCAGCTTAGGGTTAGCGGGAGGGACAGATACGCAGTATTTT.

The V call is TRBV9, the J call TRBJ2-3, with 7 bases aligning to TRBD2. J gave up 2 bases and V 3 bases, and 12 bases lay outside the gene matches. The CDR3 sequence is 17 residues long. Germline CDR1 and CDR2: SGDLS and YYNGEE. The CDR3 DNA is TGTGCCAGCAGCGAGCGGGCGACTAGCAGCTACACAGATACGCAGTATTTT. It yields the protein CASSERATSSYTDTQYF.

V is TRBV28 and J is TRBJ2-7, with 8 positions matching TRBD1. Germline V gene sequence: CDR1 MDHEN, CDR2 SYDVKM. After removal of 5 bases from V and 2 bases from J, the junction contained 5 bases not matched to a gene. The CDR3 has 14 amino acids. The chain's CDR3 is CASSLGQGTYEQYF. As DNA, the CDR3 is TGTGCCAGCAGTCTCGGACAGGGAACCTACGAGCAGTACTTC.